This TCR beta chain was identified during a study of early T cells in non-severe SARS-CoV-2 infection (dated by TCRdb to the early 2020s). Context from the whole study: TCR sequencing used bulk RNA from unsorted whole blood, so alpha and beta chains could not be paired.

Overall study results and their limits: VDJdb matching was skewed toward anti-spike CD8 responses and likely underestimated virus-specific expansions by missing private and CD4 specificities.

To prepare the library, 5' RACE was applied. For sequencing, a NextSeq 500 was employed. The TCR library protocol attached unique molecular identifiers to individual cDNA molecules to correct for sequencing error and PCR bias. TCR alpha and beta chains were both sequenced, and the abundances of alpha and beta sequences in each sample were closely correlated with each other. In the paper's pipeline: Decombinator V4 was used to annotate TCR sequences for V gene, J gene and CDR3. Expanded TCRs were defined as changing significantly between any two time points under a Poisson model with p below 0.0001. TCR abundances were normalised to the total number of TCRs sequenced in each sample and reported as counts per million. TRAV1-2 paired with TRAJ12, TRAJ20 or TRAJ33 defined MAIT TCRs, while TRAV10 paired with TRAJ18 defined iNKT TCRs. VDJdb, accessed 1 November 2021, was searched for CMV, EBV and SARS-CoV-2 annotated TCRs, with TCRs annotated for multiple antigens excluded. TCRdb reran the public reads through fastp at Q25 and MiXCR, keeping productive beta chains. Under each unique CDR3 protein, matching rows form one entry showing the most common genes and DNA. The V and J calls were determined by TCRdb, not by the authors. The sample table lists about 22,000 distinct CDR3 sequences, under 4.5% of them with a count of one. Of the sample, more than 1.2% falls within the top ten clones.

This was a case-control study nested in a cohort of healthcare workers in London, UK, who had nasopharyngeal swab PCR tests and blood samples taken every week. Healthcare workers were recruited during the week of the UK lockdown, between 23 and 31 March 2020, and followed weekly for up to about 15 weeks. This clonotype appeared many times. What this receptor recognizes is not known. One base away there is no much larger clone; base qualities are not given. From cysteine to phenylalanine, the CDR3 is 13 amino acids long. Only the CDR3 DNA is retained, 39 bases long and in frame from the first base. V loses 0 bases at its end and J loses 12 bases; junction bases beyond the gene matches: 5. The germline V gene specifies ENHRY as CDR1 and SYGVKD as CDR2.

Source material: whole blood. The V gene is TRBV10-3 and the J gene is TRBJ2-1; TRBD2 lines up with 7 middle nucleotides. The TCR was taken from an adult who was a healthcare worker with PCR-confirmed SARS-CoV-2 infection or an uninfected control (not recorded which). The nucleotide sequence reads TGTGCCATCAGTGAGTCGAGCGGGGTAGGGCAGTTCTTC. Its translation reads: CAISESSGVGQFF.